The sequence of this T cell receptor beta chain was determined in a study of blood T cell repertoires in COVID-19. The CDR3 runs 14 residues. Germline V lookup: CDR1 MNHNY, CDR2 SVGAGI (reference sequence). Deletions cut 3 bases from V and 2 bases from J, with 8 bases between. Original processing methods: Amplified reference gene primers provided the basis for estimating nucleated cell counts. The method was immunoSEQ multiplex PCR; TCRdb's version includes in-frame clones alone and lacks a portion of them. Clone size and the V and J calls come from that table; the DNA yielded D and trimming. Among 95,000 to 100,000 clones listed, 70% to 90% were seen once. The sample holds a few counts of this clone.

The clonotype was recovered from a man at least 80 years old with acute or convalescent COVID-19. V gene TRBV6-6 combines with J gene TRBJ1-5, with D unclear. Material for sequencing was peripheral blood. The CDR3 DNA is TGTGCCAGCAGTTATGGGGAGGGCAATCAGCCCCAGCATTTT. Translation gives CASSYGEGNQPQHF.